The rows below give T cell receptor beta chains drawn from one sample of a study of blood T cell repertoires in COVID-19. TCRdb keeps only in-frame clones here, not all; method: immunoSEQ multiplex PCR. The top ten clones hold 13% to 15% of a sample with about 58,000 clones, approximately 89% of them seen once. Sequencing input: peripheral blood. The receptor source for this set is a woman aged 55-75 years with active COVID-19. CDR3s include the opening cysteine and the closing phenylalanine or tryptophan. Each record gives: clone size, CDR3 length, J gene, V gene, D gene, CDR3 DNA, CDR3 protein. A D gene is named only where the DNA matches it firmly. Expanded clones are given a class, and other clones once, few, many or no size at all.

clone size: NA; CDR3 length: 15; J gene: TRBJ1-6; V gene: TRBV6-5; D gene: NA; CDR3 DNA: TGTGCCAGCCGGGACTCCAGCTCCTATAATTCACCCCTCCACTTT; CDR3 protein: CASRDSSSYNSPLHF
clone size: NA; CDR3 length: 18; J gene: TRBJ2-1; V gene: TRBV4-2; D gene: TRBD2; CDR3 DNA: TGTGCCAGCAGCCAACGGCTCCTGGGCGGGGGTCGGGGCAATGAGCAGTTCTTC; CDR3 protein: CASSQRLLGGGRGNEQFF
clone size: NA; CDR3 length: 15; J gene: TRBJ2-3; V gene: TRBV4-1; D gene: NA; CDR3 DNA: TGCGCCAGCAGTCTTGACAGGCCAAGCACAGATACGCAGTATTTT; CDR3 protein: CASSLDRPSTDTQYF
clone size: NA; CDR3 length: 14; J gene: TRBJ2-5; V gene: TRBV6-5; D gene: NA; CDR3 DNA: TGTGCCAGCAGTCCTCGGATGGTGGGGGCTACCCAGTACTTC; CDR3 protein: CASSPRMVGATQYF
clone size: NA; CDR3 length: 14; J gene: TRBJ1-2; V gene: TRBV28; D gene: TRBD1; CDR3 DNA: TGTGCCAGCGCGACACCCGGGACAGCTTATGGCTACACCTTC; CDR3 protein: CASATPGTAYGYTF
clone size: once; CDR3 length: 12; J gene: TRBJ1-1; V gene: TRBV5-1; D gene: NA; CDR3 DNA: TGCGCCAGCAGCACAGGAGGGACTGAAGCTTTCTTT; CDR3 protein: CASSTGGTEAFF
clone size: NA; CDR3 length: 17; J gene: TRBJ2-1; V gene: TRBV2; D gene: TRBD2; CDR3 DNA: TGTGCCAGCGTTAGGAGGCTTAGCGGGGGGGCCGAGGATGAGCAGTTCTTC; CDR3 protein: CASVRRLSGGAEDEQFF
clone size: NA; CDR3 length: 21; J gene: TRBJ2-4; V gene: TRBV3-1/TRBV3-2; D gene: NA; CDR3 DNA: TGTGCCAGCAGCCAAGAAAAACTCCGGGACTTCAAAAATTTAGCCAAAAACATTCAGTACTTC; CDR3 protein: CASSQEKLRDFKNLAKNIQYF
clone size: NA; CDR3 length: 18; J gene: TRBJ2-7; V gene: TRBV25-1; D gene: TRBD1; CDR3 DNA: TGTGCCAGCAGTGAATCCGTGTCGGGACAGGGCGCCCGGTACGAGCAGTACTTC; CDR3 protein: CASSESVSGQGARYEQYF
clone size: NA; CDR3 length: 16; J gene: TRBJ2-1; V gene: TRBV10-3; D gene: TRBD1; CDR3 DNA: TGTGCCATCAGAGTGGAACCGGGACAGGGGATCAATGAGCAGTTCTTC; CDR3 protein: CAIRVEPGQGINEQFF
clone size: NA; CDR3 length: 15; J gene: TRBJ1-1; V gene: TRBV5-6; D gene: NA; CDR3 DNA: TGTGCCAGCAACCCGATCGGGGGGCCGAACACTGAAGCTTTCTTT; CDR3 protein: CASNPIGGPNTEAFF
clone size: NA; CDR3 length: 14; J gene: TRBJ1-1; V gene: TRBV7-2; D gene: NA; CDR3 DNA: TGTGCCAGCAGCTTAGGTGCAGGGGAATCTGAAGCTTTCTTT; CDR3 protein: CASSLGAGESEAFF
clone size: many; CDR3 length: 14; J gene: TRBJ2-2; V gene: TRBV29-1; D gene: NA; CDR3 DNA: TGCAGCGTTGAAAAGGGGTCAAACACCGGGGAGCTGTTTTTT; CDR3 protein: CSVEKGSNTGELFF
clone size: NA; CDR3 length: 12; J gene: TRBJ1-1; V gene: TRBV19; D gene: TRBD1; CDR3 DNA: TGTGCCAGTAAGGACAGGGTCACTGAAGCTTTCTTT; CDR3 protein: CASKDRVTEAFF
clone size: NA; CDR3 length: 14; J gene: TRBJ1-5; V gene: TRBV20-1; D gene: NA; CDR3 DNA: TGCAGTGCTAGTCGGGCCAGGGGCAATCAGCCCCAGCATTTT; CDR3 protein: CSASRARGNQPQHF
clone size: NA; CDR3 length: 16; J gene: TRBJ2-7; V gene: TRBV5-1; D gene: NA; CDR3 DNA: TGCGCCAGCAGCTTCACCGGGAGCGGTCAAGCCTACGAGCAGTACTTC; CDR3 protein: CASSFTGSGQAYEQYF
clone size: NA; CDR3 length: 14; J gene: TRBJ2-1; V gene: TRBV6-4; D gene: TRBD1; CDR3 DNA: TGTGCCAGCAGTGATGGGACAGGGATCAATGAGCAGTTCTTC; CDR3 protein: CASSDGTGINEQFF
clone size: NA; CDR3 length: 11; J gene: TRBJ2-7; V gene: TRBV20-1; D gene: NA; CDR3 DNA: TGCAGTGACGCGCCCCCCGGGGAGCAGTACTTC; CDR3 protein: CSDAPPGEQYF
clone size: NA; CDR3 length: 14; J gene: TRBJ2-3; V gene: TRBV10-3; D gene: TRBD1; CDR3 DNA: TGTGCCATCAGAGGGGGCCTTAGCACAGATACGCAGTATTTT; CDR3 protein: CAIRGGLSTDTQYF
clone size: NA; CDR3 length: 14; J gene: TRBJ1-2; V gene: TRBV18; D gene: NA; CDR3 DNA: TGTGCCAGCTCACCACGGCCTGGCAACTATGGCTACACCTTC; CDR3 protein: CASSPRPGNYGYTF
clone size: once; CDR3 length: 14; J gene: TRBJ2-3; V gene: TRBV19; D gene: TRBD1; CDR3 DNA: TGTGCCAGTGCCGCCGGGACAGGGGGAGATACGCAGTATTTT; CDR3 protein: CASAAGTGGDTQYF
clone size: NA; CDR3 length: 19; J gene: TRBJ2-2; V gene: TRBV7-3; D gene: TRBD2; CDR3 DNA: TGTGCCAGCAGCCCCCGCCCTCTGCGGGGGGGCCAGTGGACCGGGGAGCTGTTTTTT; CDR3 protein: CASSPRPLRGGQWTGELFF
clone size: NA; CDR3 length: 15; J gene: TRBJ2-1; V gene: TRBV6-1; D gene: NA; CDR3 DNA: TGTGCCAGCAGTGAATCCTGGGGGCGCTACAATGAGCAGTTCTTC; CDR3 protein: CASSESWGRYNEQFF
clone size: NA; CDR3 length: 17; J gene: TRBJ2-5; V gene: TRBV6-4; D gene: TRBD2; CDR3 DNA: TGTGCCAGCAGTGACTCGATTCGAGCGGGGATCCAAGAGACCCAGTACTTC; CDR3 protein: CASSDSIRAGIQETQYF
clone size: NA; CDR3 length: 14; J gene: TRBJ1-2; V gene: TRBV5-1; D gene: TRBD1; CDR3 DNA: TGCGCCAGCAGCTCGATGGGACAGAAAACTGGCTACACCTTC; CDR3 protein: CASSSMGQKTGYTF
clone size: once; CDR3 length: 14; J gene: TRBJ2-5; V gene: TRBV29-1; D gene: TRBD1; CDR3 DNA: TGCAGCGTTGAGGTACAGGGGGCCCAAGAGACCCAGTACTTC; CDR3 protein: CSVEVQGAQETQYF